The rows below give T cell receptor beta chains drawn from one sample of a study of CD8+ T cells in alopecia areata. Profiled with immunoSEQ multiplex PCR; TCRdb holds only in-frame clones, not every one. The repertoire has around 300,000 clones, around 64% of them found once; the top ten carry 0.75% to 0.95%. Sequences were derived from CD4+ T cells sorted from blood, sampled at approximately week 51, from a patient treated with tofacitinib. All receptors derive from a human donor with alopecia areata. Each CDR3 is given with its conserved first and last residue. Fields, in order: J gene, D gene, V gene, clone size, CDR3 protein, CDR3 DNA. D genes are given only for firm matches. Part of the rows lack a size; the others show once, few, many or a class for expanded clones.

j_call: TRBJ1-1; d_call: NA; v_call: TRBV30; clone_size: NA; cdr3_aa: CANIRDGYTEAFF; cdr3_nt: TGTGCCAATATAAGGGACGGTTACACTGAAGCTTTCTTT
j_call: TRBJ1-2; d_call: TRBD1; v_call: TRBV5-1; clone_size: NA; cdr3_aa: CASSWDRGLDGYTF; cdr3_nt: TGCGCCAGCAGCTGGGACAGGGGGCTCGATGGCTACACCTTC
j_call: TRBJ2-1; d_call: TRBD2; v_call: TRBV30; clone_size: NA; cdr3_aa: CAWSPRTGGIYNEQFF; cdr3_nt: TGTGCCTGGAGTCCTAGGACGGGGGGTATCTACAATGAGCAGTTCTTC
j_call: TRBJ1-5; d_call: NA; v_call: TRBV7-9; clone_size: NA; cdr3_aa: CASSLDSGSNQPQHF; cdr3_nt: TGTGCCAGCAGCTTAGATTCGGGGAGTAATCAGCCCCAGCATTTT
j_call: TRBJ2-4; d_call: TRBD1; v_call: TRBV7-6; clone_size: NA; cdr3_aa: CASSFQGVSDIQYF; cdr3_nt: TGTGCCAGCAGCTTTCAGGGGGTATCAGACATTCAGTACTTC
j_call: TRBJ2-3; d_call: TRBD2; v_call: TRBV30; clone_size: NA; cdr3_aa: CAWSVVGGASDTQYF; cdr3_nt: TGTGCCTGGAGTGTTGTCGGGGGGGCCTCGGATACGCAGTATTTT
j_call: TRBJ2-3; d_call: NA; v_call: TRBV7-8; clone_size: NA; cdr3_aa: CASSMGLLSSTDTQYF; cdr3_nt: TGTGCCAGCAGCATGGGACTTCTCTCTAGCACAGATACGCAGTATTTT
j_call: TRBJ2-3; d_call: NA; v_call: TRBV29-1; clone_size: few; cdr3_aa: CSVGGPPTDTQYF; cdr3_nt: TGCAGCGTCGGGGGGCCCCCCACAGATACGCAGTATTTT
j_call: TRBJ2-7; d_call: TRBD1; v_call: TRBV6-6; clone_size: NA; cdr3_aa: CASSPHRDRDTEQYF; cdr3_nt: TGTGCCAGCAGTCCGCACCGGGACAGGGACACGGAGCAGTACTTC
j_call: TRBJ2-7; d_call: NA; v_call: TRBV2; clone_size: NA; cdr3_aa: CASSPTAVRSYEQYF; cdr3_nt: TGTGCCAGCAGCCCTACGGCAGTACGGTCCTACGAGCAGTACTTC
j_call: TRBJ2-5; d_call: TRBD1; v_call: TRBV18; clone_size: NA; cdr3_aa: CASSGQGLIMETQYF; cdr3_nt: TGTGCCAGCTCAGGACAGGGGTTGATTATGGAGACCCAGTACTTC
j_call: TRBJ1-6; d_call: NA; v_call: TRBV30; clone_size: NA; cdr3_aa: CAWMSSYNSPLHF; cdr3_nt: TGTGCCTGGATGAGCTCCTATAATTCACCCCTCCACTTT
j_call: TRBJ2-1; d_call: TRBD1; v_call: TRBV6-1; clone_size: NA; cdr3_aa: CASSGTGINEQFF; cdr3_nt: TGTGCCAGCAGTGGGACAGGGATCAATGAGCAGTTCTTC
j_call: TRBJ1-2; d_call: NA; v_call: TRBV30; clone_size: NA; cdr3_aa: CAWRNRNNYGYTF; cdr3_nt: TGTGCCTGGAGGAACAGGAATAACTATGGCTACACCTTC
j_call: TRBJ2-7; d_call: NA; v_call: TRBV9; clone_size: NA; cdr3_aa: CASSASLGGESYEQYF; cdr3_nt: TGTGCCAGCAGCGCAAGCCTGGGCGGGGAGTCCTACGAGCAGTACTTC
j_call: TRBJ2-7; d_call: NA; v_call: TRBV30; clone_size: NA; cdr3_aa: CAWSEGNYEQYF; cdr3_nt: TGTGCCTGGAGTGAGGGGAACTACGAGCAGTACTTC
j_call: TRBJ2-2; d_call: TRBD1; v_call: TRBV7-9; clone_size: NA; cdr3_aa: CAISPGTGLISPGELFF; cdr3_nt: TGTGCCATCAGTCCCGGGACAGGGCTCATTAGCCCCGGGGAGCTGTTTTTT
j_call: TRBJ2-3; d_call: TRBD2; v_call: TRBV29-1; clone_size: NA; cdr3_aa: CSVGKPGLAATDTQYF; cdr3_nt: TGCAGCGTTGGAAAACCGGGACTAGCGGCCACAGATACGCAGTATTTT
j_call: TRBJ2-2; d_call: NA; v_call: TRBV6-5; clone_size: NA; cdr3_aa: CASSYAFTGELFF; cdr3_nt: TGTGCCAGCAGTTACGCCTTCACCGGGGAGCTGTTTTTT
j_call: TRBJ1-2; d_call: TRBD1; v_call: TRBV29-1; clone_size: few; cdr3_aa: CSVEKQGYGYTF; cdr3_nt: TGCAGCGTTGAAAAACAGGGGTATGGCTACACCTTC
j_call: TRBJ2-5; d_call: TRBD1; v_call: TRBV29-1; clone_size: NA; cdr3_aa: CSVTGGQETQYF; cdr3_nt: TGCAGCGTAACAGGGGGCCAAGAGACCCAGTACTTC
j_call: TRBJ1-1; d_call: TRBD1; v_call: TRBV29-1; clone_size: NA; cdr3_aa: CSSSKGAETEAFF; cdr3_nt: TGCAGCTCAAGCAAGGGGGCTGAGACTGAAGCTTTCTTT
j_call: TRBJ2-5; d_call: TRBD1; v_call: TRBV6-6; clone_size: NA; cdr3_aa: CASRETGGETQYF; cdr3_nt: TGTGCCAGCAGAGAGACAGGGGGTGAGACCCAGTACTTC
j_call: TRBJ2-3; d_call: NA; v_call: TRBV9; clone_size: few; cdr3_aa: CASSVSLDASTDTQYF; cdr3_nt: TGTGCCAGCAGCGTATCCCTCGACGCGAGCACAGATACGCAGTATTTT
j_call: TRBJ1-4; d_call: TRBD1; v_call: TRBV7-2; clone_size: NA; cdr3_aa: CASSLRPGQNNEKLFF; cdr3_nt: TGTGCCAGCAGCTTACGACCGGGACAGAATAATGAAAAACTGTTTTTT
j_call: TRBJ1-2; d_call: NA; v_call: TRBV5-4; clone_size: few; cdr3_aa: CASTPRQGIDGYTF; cdr3_nt: TGTGCCAGCACCCCTCGGCAGGGAATTGATGGCTACACCTTC
j_call: TRBJ1-2; d_call: NA; v_call: TRBV30; clone_size: once; cdr3_aa: CAWSGSAGRRNYGYTF; cdr3_nt: TGTGCCTGGAGTGGATCGGCGGGCAGGCGAAACTATGGCTACACCTTC
j_call: TRBJ1-5; d_call: NA; v_call: TRBV12-5; clone_size: NA; cdr3_aa: CASALGHREQPQHF; cdr3_nt: TGTGCTAGTGCCTTAGGCCATCGGGAACAGCCCCAGCATTTT
j_call: TRBJ2-7; d_call: TRBD2; v_call: TRBV9; clone_size: NA; cdr3_aa: CASSVGLAGAAEQYF; cdr3_nt: TGTGCCAGCAGCGTCGGACTAGCGGGGGCGGCCGAGCAGTACTTC
j_call: TRBJ2-2; d_call: NA; v_call: TRBV9; clone_size: few; cdr3_aa: CASSVDGTGELFF; cdr3_nt: TGTGCCAGCAGCGTAGACGGGACCGGGGAGCTGTTTTTT
j_call: TRBJ1-2; d_call: NA; v_call: TRBV9; clone_size: NA; cdr3_aa: CASNSNYGYTF; cdr3_nt: TGTGCCAGCAACTCTAACTATGGCTACACCTTC
j_call: TRBJ2-4; d_call: NA; v_call: TRBV25-1; clone_size: few; cdr3_aa: CASSGTARGNIQYF; cdr3_nt: TGTGCCAGCAGTGGGACGGCCCGGGGAAACATTCAGTACTTC
j_call: TRBJ2-5; d_call: NA; v_call: TRBV30; clone_size: NA; cdr3_aa: CAWSVLGKETQYF; cdr3_nt: TGTGCCTGGAGTGTATTAGGGAAAGAGACCCAGTACTTC